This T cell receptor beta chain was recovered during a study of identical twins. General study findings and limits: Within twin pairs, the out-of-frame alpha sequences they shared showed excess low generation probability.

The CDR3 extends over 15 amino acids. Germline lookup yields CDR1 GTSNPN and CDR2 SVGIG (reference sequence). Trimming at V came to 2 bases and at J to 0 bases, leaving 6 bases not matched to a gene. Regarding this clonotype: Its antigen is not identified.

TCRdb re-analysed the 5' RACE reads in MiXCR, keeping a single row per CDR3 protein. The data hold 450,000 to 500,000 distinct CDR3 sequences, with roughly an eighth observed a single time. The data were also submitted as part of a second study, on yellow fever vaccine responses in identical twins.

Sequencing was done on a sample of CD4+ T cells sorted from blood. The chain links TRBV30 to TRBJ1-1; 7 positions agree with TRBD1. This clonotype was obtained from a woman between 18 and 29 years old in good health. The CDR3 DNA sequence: TGTGCCTGGAGTCGGGACAGCCTCATGAACACTGAAGCTTTCTTT. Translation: CAWSRDSLMNTEAFF.